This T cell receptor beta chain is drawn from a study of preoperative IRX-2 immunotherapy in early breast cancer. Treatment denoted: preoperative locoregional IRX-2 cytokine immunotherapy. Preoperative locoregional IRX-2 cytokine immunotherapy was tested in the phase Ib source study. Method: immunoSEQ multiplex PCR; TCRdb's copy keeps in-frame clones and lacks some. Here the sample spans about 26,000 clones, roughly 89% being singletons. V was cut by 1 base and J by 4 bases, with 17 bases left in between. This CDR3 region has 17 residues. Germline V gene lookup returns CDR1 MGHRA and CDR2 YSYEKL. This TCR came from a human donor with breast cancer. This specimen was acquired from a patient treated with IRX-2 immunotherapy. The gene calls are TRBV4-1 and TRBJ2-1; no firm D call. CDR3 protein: CASSQGPGREYYNEQFF. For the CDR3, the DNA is TGCGCCAGCAGCCAAGGCCCCGGACGAGAATATTACAATGAGCAGTTCTTC.